These 2 T cell receptor beta chains were sequenced from one sample in a study of T cells in Graves' hyperthyroidism and ophthalmopathy. RNA transcripts provided the source from which TCR beta CDR3 regions were amplified. The study used the HTBI primer set for a first-round RT-PCR of the TCR CDR3. Each CDR3 protein gets one entry after TCRdb re-called the multiplex PCR reads with MiXCR. Among roughly 700,000 distinct CDR3 sequences listed, roughly 17% were seen once. Sample: blood. The receptors originated from a man aged 45-65 years with Graves' hyperthyroidism.

This chain joins TRBV3-1 and TRBJ1-3; D gene unclear. Trimming removed 1 base from V and 4 bases from J, with 5 bases in between. Per germline, CDR1 LGHDT and CDR2 YNNKEL (reference sequence). The CDR3 spans 13 residues. The CDR3 sequence: CASSQAPGNTIYF. Here the CDR3 DNA reads TGTGCCAGCAGCCAAGCCCCCGGAAACACCATATATTTT. The variable domain in full, completed from reference TRBV3-1 and TRBJ1-3, reads DTAVSQTPKYLVTQMGNDKSIKCEQNLGHDTMYWYKQDSKKFLKIMFSYNNKELIINETVPNRFSPKSPDKAHLNLHINSLELGDSAVYFCASSQAPGNTIYFGEGSWLTVV.

This clonotype was seen more than once but under ten times. The chain joins TRBV27 to TRBJ1-2; D possibly corresponds to TRBD1 (5 bases). The CDR3 totals 15 residues. Germline V gene data show CDR1 as MNHEY and CDR2 as SMNVEV (reference sequence). With 6 bases removed from V and 4 bases from J, the gap between germline ends came to 18 bases. The CDR3 DNA reads as TGTGCCAGCAGCTCACTTGGGGGATGGACCTATGGCTACACCTTC. Translated, it gives CASSSLGGWTYGYTF.